This TCR beta chain emerged from a study of blood T cell repertoires in COVID-19. The overall study: The origin of the acute and convalescent COVID-19 samples was the United States, Italy and Spain. Sources were T cells, B-cell-depleted T cells, or PBMCs; the material itself was cDNA or gDNA.

Methods used by the authors: How many nucleated cells were present was estimated from reference gene primer amplification. Profiled with immunoSEQ multiplex PCR; TCRdb holds only in-frame clones, not every one. The D gene and trimming were derived from the DNA, and the V and J assignments and clone size from that table. In the table there are about 50,000 clones, about 84% of which are singletons. CDR1 is LGHDT, CDR2 YNNKEL, per germline (reference sequence). The length of the CDR3 is 18 residues. Trimming removed 0 bases from V and 0 bases from J, with 18 bases in between. This sequence was found in a man aged 55 to 70 with acute or convalescent COVID-19. The sequenced sample was peripheral blood. This chain uses TRBV3-1 (or the pseudogene TRBV3-2) with TRBJ2-7; tentatively, D is TRBD2 (7 bases). The CDR3 region has the DNA TGTGCCAGCAGCCAAGAGGGACGGGGGGCTAGGAGCTCCTACGAGCAGTACTTC. It encodes CASSQEGRGARSSYEQYF.